Each of the 29 T cell receptor beta chains below was sequenced from the same sample in a study of Graves' ophthalmopathy and Graves' hyperthyroidism. Amplifying from RNA transcripts, the study obtained TCR beta CDR3 regions. The authors performed first-round RT-PCR with HTBI primers and then a second-round multiplex PCR. TCRdb itself ran the multiplex PCR reads through MiXCR, one entry per CDR3 protein. The sample has 580,000 or so distinct CDR3 sequences; under 45% are singletons. Sequencing used peripheral blood or thyroid tissue (not recorded which). These receptors all stem from an adult man with Graves' hyperthyroidism.

CDR3 amino acids: CASIQRQVNQPQHF. In nucleotides, the CDR3 is TGTGCCAGTATCCAAAGACAGGTCAATCAGCCCCAGCATTTT. This chain links TRBV19 with TRBJ1-5; D might be TRBD1 (6 bases). V was pared by 7 bases and J by 3 bases, with 13 bases between. The germline V gene encodes CDR1 LNHDA and CDR2 SQIVND (reference sequence). The CDR3 loop spans 14 amino acids.

A word on this clonotype: At one of its ends the junction is not consistent with the germline gene, which may arise from a read error. The genes are TRBV20-1 and TRBJ1-2, with a weak D call TRBD1 (5 bases). The CDR3 sequence is 15 residues long. Germline CDR1 DFQATT, CDR2 SNEGSKA (reference sequence). The CDR3 sequence: CSARDIGALNYGYAF. The CDR3 coding sequence is TGCAGTGCTAGGGATATTGGGGCCCTTAACTATGGCTACGCCTTC.

This clonotype was seen repeatedly, ten times or more. V gene TRBV7-9 combines with J gene TRBJ1-6, with D maybe TRBD1 (5 bases). Germline values: CDR1 SEHNR, CDR2 FQNEAQ (reference sequence). With 2 bases removed from V and 12 bases from J, the gap between germline ends came to 11 bases. The CDR3 has 13 residues. The CDR3 loop is CASSLYGDRPLHF. For the CDR3, the DNA is TGTGCCAGCAGCTTATATGGTGACAGACCCCTCCACTTT.

This clonotype came up a few times. J is TRBJ1-2 and V is TRBV27, with D possibly TRBD1 on 5 matching bases. Trimming removed 3 bases from V and 6 bases from J, with 14 bases in between. CDR1 is MNHEY and CDR2 is SMNVEV in the germline V gene (reference sequence). The CDR3 consists of 14 residues. Here the CDR3 DNA reads TGTGCCAGCAGTTTCCGGGACCAGATAAATGGCTACACCTTC. Translation gives CASSFRDQINGYTF.

This clonotype has ten or more counts. This chain joins TRBV7-3 and TRBJ2-2, with D perhaps TRBD1 or TRBD2 (6 bases each). V lost 1 base to trimming and J lost 10 bases, with 13 bases between them. Germline values: CDR1 SGHTA, CDR2 FQGTGA. CDR3 length: 14 residues. CDR3 in amino acids: CASSLKGGKAELFF. The CDR3 region has the DNA TGTGCCAGCAGCTTAAAAGGGGGGAAAGCGGAGCTGTTTTTT.

This clonotype has a count of ten or more. The chain is built from TRBV29-1 and TRBJ1-1; no reliable D call. Trimming cost V 2 bases and J 1 base, with 11 bases left between them. This CDR3 spans 14 amino acids. CDR1 is SQVTM, CDR2 ANQGSEA, per germline. The CDR3 bases are TGCAGCGTTGAACGCCGCCAGAAGAACACTGAAGCTTTCTTT. This codes for CSVERRQKNTEAFF.

This clonotype occurred many times. CDR3 amino acids: CASSVNRWNTGELFF. DNA for the CDR3: TGTGCCAGCAGTGTAAACAGGTGGAACACCGGGGAGCTGTTTTTT. The gene calls are TRBV2 and TRBJ2-2, with D perhaps matching TRBD1 (5 bases). This CDR3 has 15 residues. With 4 bases removed from V and 1 base from J, the gap between germline ends came to 10 bases. Looked up from germline, CDR1 is SNHLY and CDR2 is FYNNEI.

The chain employs TRBV2 and TRBJ2-6; D not certain. CDR3 length: 13 amino acids. CDR1 and CDR2 (germline): SNHLY, FYNNEI. Trimming left V 3 bases short and J 11 bases short, with 11 bases between. The chain's CDR3 is CASSDWGVYVLTF. CDR3 DNA: TGTGCCAGCAGTGACTGGGGTGTCTACGTCCTGACTTTC.

The DNA for the CDR3 is TGTGCCAGCAGTTTATATGTCCGGGACAGGGTGGGTTGGCCCCAGCATTTT. Translating it yields CASSLYVRDRVGWPQHF. The genes are TRBV27 and TRBJ1-5; 9 positions agree with TRBD1. This CDR3 region has 17 residues. Germline loops: CDR1 MNHEY, CDR2 SMNVEV (reference sequence). The V gene end was trimmed by 1 base and the J gene end by 9 bases; junction bases not matched to a gene: 13.

With regard to this clonotype: This sequence may be a read error, since a much larger clone differs from it by one base. The rearrangement joins TRBV10-3 to TRBJ1-1; D remains unclear. Germline V gives CDR1 ENHRY, CDR2 SYGVKD. The CDR3 contains 14 residues. V lost 5 bases to trimming and J lost 0 bases, with 10 bases between them. The CDR3 DNA follows: TGTGCCATCAGTTACGGGAGTCTGAACACTGAAGCTTTCTTT. Encoded protein: CAISYGSLNTEAFF.

Turning to this clonotype: One junction end does not reproduce the germline sequence, and a read error may be involved. The chain has TRBV10-3 and TRBJ1-1; D might be TRBD1 (5 bases). The CDR3 consists of 15 residues. Germline CDR1 and CDR2: ENHRY and SYGVKD. The CDR3 coding sequence is TGTGCCAGCAGTCCCCCCGTTGGGGGGGTTACTGAAGCTTTCTTT. Translated: CASSPPVGGVTEAFF.

This clonotype was counted at least ten times. The chain joins TRBV29-1 to TRBJ2-7; possibly TRBD1 for D (6 bases). The V end was cut by 4 bases, the J end by 5 bases, with 12 bases between. There are 12 residues in the CDR3. CDR1 and CDR2 from the germline V gene are SQVTM and ANQGSEA. DNA for the CDR3: TGCAGCGTTGGTGACCCAGGGGACGAGCAGTACTTC. It is translated as CSVGDPGDEQYF.

This sequence joins TRBV24-1 and TRBJ2-7; 9 bases fit TRBD2. CDR3 size: 12 residues. The J segment lost 0 bases and the V segment lost 10 bases, leaving 0 bases of the junction unmatched. CDR1 and CDR2 (germline): KGHDR, SFDVKD. Written as DNA, the CDR3 is TGTGCCACTAGCGGGAGCTCCTACGAGCAGTACTTC. It yields the protein CATSGSSYEQYF.

This clonotype was seen ten or more times. J is TRBJ2-2 and V is TRBV24-1; maybe TRBD2 (6 bases). CDR1 is KGHDR and CDR2 is SFDVKD in the germline V gene. The CDR3 totals 15 residues. V lost 5 bases to trimming and J lost 2 bases, with 11 bases between them. CDR3 bases: TGTGCCACCAGTGTAACGGGGGTTAACACCGGGGAGCTGTTTTTT. It is translated as CATSVTGVNTGELFF.

This clonotype was found many times. The chain is built from TRBV19 and TRBJ2-7, with 10 bases fitting TRBD2. The CDR3 runs to 15 residues. Trimming cost V 5 bases and J 2 bases; bases outside gene matches: 6. Germline V gene lookup returns CDR1 LNHDA and CDR2 SQIVND (reference sequence). This chain's CDR3 is CASSDPSGRAYEQYF. The CDR3 nucleotides read TGTGCCAGTAGTGACCCGAGCGGGAGGGCCTACGAGCAGTACTTC.

The chain couples TRBV10-2 to TRBJ2-2; D is unresolved. CDR3 length: 17 amino acids. Germline lookup yields CDR1 WSHSY and CDR2 SAAADI. Deletions cut 0 bases from V and 0 bases from J, with 11 bases between. CDR3 bases: TGCGCCAGCAGTGAGTCTTGGGCGTTTACGAACACCGGGGAGCTGTTTTTT. This gives the protein CASSESWAFTNTGELFF.

This clonotype has at least ten counts. The gene calls are TRBV2 and TRBJ2-7; maybe TRBD1 (5 bases). Germline V gene data show CDR1 as SNHLY and CDR2 as FYNNEI. Trimming cost V 4 bases and J 4 bases, with 14 bases left between them. CDR3 length: 14 residues. The CDR3 region is CASSASGMRYEQYF. The CDR3 DNA is TGTGCCAGCAGTGCGTCAGGGATGAGGTACGAGCAGTACTTC.

The genes are TRBV7-2 and TRBJ2-7; no reliable D call. Germline values: CDR1 SGHTA, CDR2 FQGNSA. This CDR3 spans 16 amino acids. V gave up 1 base and J gave up 2 bases, with 15 bases separating them. The CDR3 sequence is CASSLGVGGKTYEQYF. CDR3 sequence (DNA): TGTGCCAGCAGCTTAGGTGTGGGCGGAAAAACCTACGAGCAGTACTTC.

In its sample, this clonotype was seen many times. This chain joins TRBV19 and TRBJ1-1; D ambiguous. CDR1 is LNHDA and CDR2 is SQIVND in the germline V gene (reference sequence). With 4 bases removed from V and 2 bases from J, the gap between germline ends came to 8 bases. There are 13 residues in the CDR3. CDR3 nucleotide sequence: TGTGCCAGTAGTACTACCGACAACACTGAAGCTTTCTTT. Protein: CASSTTDNTEAFF.

This clonotype has a single count. V and J are TRBV2 and TRBJ2-7; D may be TRBD2 (6 bases). This CDR3 region has 13 residues. Per germline, CDR1 SNHLY and CDR2 FYNNEI. V was clipped by 5 bases and J by 2 bases, with 10 bases between them. CDR3: CASSPASAYEQYF. DNA of the CDR3: TGTGCCAGCAGTCCCGCTAGCGCCTACGAGCAGTACTTC.

J is TRBJ1-6 and V is TRBV5-1, with a tentative D call TRBD1 (6 bases). The CDR3 extends over 15 amino acids. The V gene lost 5 bases and the J gene lost 12 bases, with 21 bases spanning the gap. From germline, CDR1 is SGHRS and CDR2 YFSETQ. The CDR3 here is CASRLAGGRVEPLHF. CDR3 nucleotide sequence: TGCGCCAGCAGACTAGCGGGGGGCCGAGTTGAACCCCTCCACTTT.

This clonotype was seen a few times. The chain recombines TRBV12-3 or TRBV12-4 with TRBJ2-2; 10 bases map to TRBD1. J lost 6 bases, V lost 2 bases, and 9 bases had no gene match. The CDR3 runs to 17 residues. The DNA of the CDR3 is TGTGCCAGCAGTTTAATGAAAGGGACAGGGGTCGCCGGGGAGCTGTTTTTT. It yields the protein CASSLMKGTGVAGELFF.

The sample holds a few counts of this clonotype. This chain joins TRBV6-6 and TRBJ1-2; tentatively, D is TRBD1 (5 bases). V dropped 4 bases and J dropped 5 bases, with 20 bases sitting between them. The CDR3 sequence is 16 residues long. From germline, CDR1 is MNHNY and CDR2 SVGAGI (reference sequence). CDR3 coding DNA: TGTGCCAGCAGTTTTCAGTTGGAGGGGCCAGAATATGGCTACACCTTC. Translating gives CASSFQLEGPEYGYTF.

This clonotype occurred a few times. The CDR3 sequence is CASSSRNQGPYGYTF. CDR3 sequence (DNA): TGTGCCAGCAGTTCCCGAAACCAGGGCCCTTATGGCTACACCTTC. The chain employs TRBV12-3 or TRBV12-4 and TRBJ1-2, with D tentatively TRBD1 (5 bases). V was cut by 4 bases and J by 5 bases, with 17 bases left in between. The CDR3 totals 15 residues.

This sequence joins TRBV20-1 and TRBJ2-7; D remains unclear. The DNA end is more similar to TRBJ2-1, so the J call may be wrong. This CDR3 has 11 amino acids. Germline V gene lookup returns CDR1 DFQATT and CDR2 SNEGSKA (reference sequence). In DNA form, the CDR3 reads TGCAGTGCTAGGTCGTTCCCTGAGCAGTTCTTC. Translated: CSARSFPEQFF.

DNA of the CDR3: TGTGCCAGCAGTGAAGGGGCACCGGGGGCGTCAGATAATTCACCCCTCCACTTT. As protein: CASSEGAPGASDNSPLHF. V is TRBV25-1 and J is TRBJ1-6; D might be TRBD1 (6 bases). Germline CDR1 MGHDK, CDR2 SYGVNS. The CDR3 is made up of 18 amino acids. The germline V and J ends were trimmed by 2 bases and 5 bases, with 19 bases remaining between them.

The chain carries TRBV5-1 and TRBJ2-3; 8 bases match TRBD2. The CDR3 is 14 amino acids. J gave up 4 bases and V 3 bases, and 4 bases lay outside the gene matches. The germline CDR1 and CDR2 sequences are SGHRS and YFSETQ. Here the CDR3 reads CASSSGLGADTQYF. Written as DNA, the CDR3 is TGCGCCAGCAGCTCGGGACTAGGAGCAGATACGCAGTATTTT.

As concerns this clonotype: An end of the junction does not agree with germline; a read error may underlie this. The chain recombines TRBV15 with TRBJ2-2; a possible D gene is TRBD2 (5 bases). There are 13 residues in the CDR3. Germline values: CDR1 LNHNV, CDR2 YYDKDF (reference sequence). The chain's CDR3 is CATSRVETGELFF. The CDR3 DNA reads TGTGCCACCAGCAGAGTCGAGACCGGGGAGCTGTTCTTT.

This clonotype was seen repeatedly, ten times or more. This sequence joins TRBV20-1 and TRBJ2-7; D perhaps matches TRBD1 (6 bases). CDR1 and CDR2 (germline): DFQATT, SNEGSKA (reference sequence). The CDR3 sequence is 13 residues long. With 1 base removed from V and 3 bases from J, the gap between germline ends came to 10 bases. DNA of the CDR3: TGCAGTGCTAGAGGACCACAGGGCTACGAGCAGTACTTC. Amino acid sequence: CSARGPQGYEQYF.